A single sample gave rise to the 3 T cell receptor beta chains below, sequenced in a study of shared clonotypes between healthy human individuals. TCRdb keeps only in-frame clones here, not all; method: immunoSEQ multiplex PCR. Of under 1,100,000 clones listed, around 76% are singletons. The source material was memory CD4+ T cells sorted from blood. Subset noted: CD45RA-negative fraction. Every receptor here comes from a man aged 18 to 30 in good health.

A single count supports this clone. The chain employs TRBV6-5 and TRBJ1-2; D unresolved. V lost 10 bases and J 4 bases, leaving 16 bases between the germline ends. This CDR3 spans 13 amino acids. Germline V gene lookup returns CDR1 MNHEY and CDR2 SVGAGI. The CDR3, as DNA: TGTGCCACCCTGCCCCCAGGAACCTATGGCTACACCTTC. Translating it yields CATLPPGTYGYTF.

V usage is TRBV19 and J usage is TRBJ1-1; 8 bases match TRBD1. This CDR3 is 15 amino acids long. Germline V gene data show CDR1 as LNHDA and CDR2 as SQIVND (reference sequence). With V trimmed by 4 bases and J by 7 bases, 11 bases remained unmatched. CDR3 amino acids: CASSNSRTGFGEAFF. The CDR3 nucleotides are TGTGCCAGTAGTAATTCGAGGACAGGGTTTGGTGAAGCTTTCTTT. The whole variable domain, filled in from reference TRBV19 and TRBJ1-1, reads DGGITQSPKYLFRKEGQNVTLSCEQNLNHDAMYWYRQDPGQGLRLIYYSQIVNDFQKGDIAEGYSVSREKKESFPLTVTSAQKNPTAFYLCASSNSRTGFGEAFFGQGTRLTVV.

This clone was seen a handful of times. The CDR3: CASSYAAGNTEAFF. For the CDR3, the DNA is TGTGCCAGCAGTTACGCCGCAGGGAACACTGAAGCTTTCTTT. J is TRBJ1-1 and V is TRBV6-5; D gene unclear. The germline CDR1 and CDR2 sequences are MNHEY and SVGAGI. The CDR3 contains 14 residues. Trimming pared 2 bases from V and 1 base from J, leaving 8 bases between.